These 21 T cell receptor beta chains share one sample of origin, sequenced in a study of T cells expressing NK-cell markers. TCRdb re-called the 5' RACE reads and gives one entry per CDR3 protein, without DNA. The sample includes about 460,000 distinct CDR3 sequences. Sequences were obtained from blood T cells: a sorted CD56 or NKG2C T cell subset, CD4+ or CD8+ T cells, or bulk PBMC T cells (not recorded which). Receptor source: a woman in her 50s in good health.

V is TRBV27 and J is TRBJ1-2; without DNA, the TCRdb call of TRBD1 cannot be checked. CDR1 is MNHEY, CDR2 SMNVEV, per germline (reference sequence). The CDR3 is 13 amino acids. CDR3 amino acids: CASSRRDQGGYTF.

V and J are TRBV5-1 and TRBJ2-3; the D call of TRBD1 rests on TCRdb alone, since no DNA is present to check it. The germline V gene encodes CDR1 SGHRS and CDR2 YFSETQ. The CDR3 totals 15 residues. This chain's CDR3 is CASSLGGQVFDTQYF.

The V gene is TRBV18, the J gene TRBJ1-1. The CDR3 runs to 15 residues. Germline loops: CDR1 KGHSH, CDR2 LQKENI. CDR3 sequence reads: CASSTGGGMNTEAFF.

This chain uses TRBV5-6 with TRBJ2-3; TCRdb designates TRBD1, a call that cannot be tested without DNA. There are 17 residues in the CDR3. Germline V gene data show CDR1 as SGHDT and CDR2 as YYEEEE. This CDR3 reads CASSLGQGARPTDTQYF.

This chain links TRBV5-1 with TRBJ2-3. The CDR3 sequence is 15 residues long. Germline V gene lookup returns CDR1 SGHRS and CDR2 YFSETQ. The CDR3 sequence: CASSSLGEPTDTQYF.

The chain combines TRBV14 with TRBJ1-1; the D gene TCRdb calls, TRBD1, cannot be checked with no DNA. The CDR3 sequence is 14 residues long. Germline values: CDR1 SGHDN, CDR2 FVKESK. The chain's CDR3 is CASSRSEGVPEAFF.

The chain couples TRBV11-3 to TRBJ2-5; TCRdb indicates TRBD1, and absent DNA this call remains unverified. The CDR3 runs to 15 residues. Germline V lookup: CDR1 SGHNT, CDR2 YENEEA. The CDR3 reads CASSLDRRGGETQYF. Full variable domain (missing parts from reference TRBV11-3 and TRBJ2-5): EAGVVQSPRYKIIEKKQPVAFWCNPISGHNTLYWYLQNLGQGPELLIRYENEEAVDDSQLPKDRFSAERLKGVDSTLKIQPAELGDSAVYLCASSLDRRGGETQYFGPGTRLLVL.

The rearrangement uses TRBV20-1 and TRBJ1-1. Germline V gene sequence: CDR1 DFQATT, CDR2 SNEGSKA (reference sequence). CDR3 size: 17 residues. This CDR3 reads CSAPWGGTGLRKTEAFF.

The chain links TRBV12-5 to TRBJ2-1. The CDR3 runs 17 residues. Germline V gene lookup returns CDR1 LGHNT and CDR2 FRNRAP. CDR3 in amino acids: CASGLSFTGGSYNEQFF.

The V call is TRBV11-1, the J call TRBJ1-5. Germline CDR1 SGHAT, CDR2 FQDESV (reference sequence). This CDR3 spans 13 amino acids. The CDR3 protein is CASSLDANQPQHF.

The chain carries TRBV12-3 or TRBV12-4 and TRBJ2-1; no DNA is available, so the TRBD2 call from TCRdb remains unchecked. This CDR3 has 16 residues. The CDR3 protein is CASSSRVAGVDNEQFF.

This rearrangement joins TRBV12-3 or TRBV12-4 to TRBJ2-2. The CDR3 extends over 16 amino acids. CDR3 protein: CASSLAGPQNTGELFF.

V is TRBV18 and J is TRBJ1-2; TCRdb lists TRBD1, though no DNA is available to test this call. This CDR3 comprises 14 residues. Per germline, CDR1 KGHSH and CDR2 LQKENI. The CDR3 loop is CASSSDSLDYGYTF.

V is TRBV12-3 or TRBV12-4 and J is TRBJ1-1; TCRdb's D call, TRBD1, is unchecked because there is no DNA. The CDR3 is 13 residues long. This CDR3 is CASSFRPGLEAFF.

The chain links TRBV5-1 to TRBJ2-7; the TRBD1 assignment by TCRdb is unverifiable without DNA. Germline V gene sequence: CDR1 SGHRS, CDR2 YFSETQ. The CDR3 runs 19 residues. The CDR3 loop reads CASSWRGTGANRRSYEQYF. Filled out from reference TRBV5-1 and TRBJ2-7, the complete variable domain reads KAGVTQTPRYLIKTRGQQVTLSCSPISGHRSVSWYQQTPGQGLQFLFEYFSETQRNKGNFPGRFSGRQFSNSRSEMNVSTLELGDSALYLCASSWRGTGANRRSYEQYFGPGTRLTVT.

V and J are TRBV10-1 and TRBJ1-1. There are 15 residues in the CDR3. Germline CDR1 and CDR2: WNHNN and SYGVQD (reference sequence). The CDR3 region is CASTQQVGMNTEAFF.

The CDR3 spells CSVGQQTIYGYTF. The rearrangement uses TRBV29-1 and TRBJ1-2. The CDR3 runs 13 residues. Germline loops: CDR1 SQVTM, CDR2 ANQGSEA. The full variable domain, completed using reference TRBV29-1 and TRBJ1-2, is SAVISQKPSRDICQRGTSLTIQCQVDSQVTMMFWYRQQPGQSLTLIATANQGSEATYESGFVIDKFPISRPNLTFSTLTVSNMSPEDSSIYLCSVGQQTIYGYTFGSGTRLTVV.

The chain combines TRBV11-2 with TRBJ2-2; absent DNA, TCRdb's TRBD2 call cannot be checked. The CDR3 loop spans 15 amino acids. CDR1 and CDR2 from the germline V gene are SGHAT and FQNNGV. This CDR3 reads CASSLGPGGPGELFF. The full variable domain, completed using reference TRBV11-2 and TRBJ2-2, is EAGVAQSPRYKIIEKRQSVAFWCNPISGHATLYWYQQILGQGPKLLIQFQNNGVVDDSQLPKDRFSAERLKGVDSTLKIQPAKLEDSAVYLCASSLGPGGPGELFFGEGSRLTVL.

This chain links TRBV5-1 with TRBJ2-2; no DNA is available, so the TRBD1 call from TCRdb remains unchecked. This CDR3 spans 16 amino acids. Per germline, CDR1 SGHRS and CDR2 YFSETQ. Here the CDR3 reads CASRLRLQGLNGELFF. Complete variable domain (other parts from reference TRBV5-1 and TRBJ2-2): KAGVTQTPRYLIKTRGQQVTLSCSPISGHRSVSWYQQTPGQGLQFLFEYFSETQRNKGNFPGRFSGRQFSNSRSEMNVSTLELGDSALYLCASRLRLQGLNGELFFGEGSRLTVL.

The gene calls are TRBV7-8 and TRBJ1-5; the TRBD1 assignment by TCRdb is unverifiable without DNA. Germline V lookup: CDR1 SGHVS, CDR2 FQNEAQ. The CDR3 consists of 14 residues. CDR3 region: CASSQQVDNQPQHF.

The V and J genes are TRBV29-1 and TRBJ2-5; the TCRdb call, TRBD1, lacks DNA for checking. This CDR3 is 12 amino acids long. In germline, CDR1 is SQVTM, CDR2 ANQGSEA. The CDR3 sequence is CSGYSGGETQYF.